This T cell receptor (beta chain) was identified in a study of early T cells in non-severe SARS-CoV-2 infection. Overall study context: Alpha and beta chains were unpaired, from unsorted whole-blood bulk RNA.

The TCR library protocol was used to attach unique molecular identifiers. These identifiers were attached to individual cDNA molecules. TCRdb independently ran MiXCR on the 5' RACE reads; one entry per CDR3 protein. The sample holds about 40,000 distinct CDR3 sequences, 4.7% seen once. The CDR3 loop spans 11 amino acids. After removal of 6 bases from V and 6 bases from J, the junction contained 4 bases not matched to a gene. Germline V CDR1 and CDR2: SQVTM, ANQGSEA. The sequenced sample was whole blood. V and J are TRBV29-1 and TRBJ1-2; 7 bases line up with TRBD1. The origin of this receptor is an adult who was a healthcare worker with PCR-confirmed SARS-CoV-2 infection or an uninfected control (not recorded which). CDR3 in amino acids: CSVAGGDGYTF. For the CDR3, the DNA is TGCAGCGTGGCAGGGGGAGATGGCTACACCTTC.